This T cell receptor (beta chain) was identified during a study of T-cell reconstitution after alpha-beta-depleted transplantation in children (dated by TCRdb to 2016 to 2017). Context from the whole study: T-cell immune reconstitution after TCRalphabeta/CD19-depleted allogeneic hematopoietic cell transplantation in children was quantitatively tracked in the study by means of TCR repertoire profiling.

For this clonotype: Its specific antigen is unknown. No base-level quality is on record; no much larger clone is a single base apart.

Library preparation employed PCR. TCRdb names Illumina HiSeq 2500 as the instrument used. Molecular barcoding was employed in the preparation of TCR libraries, with unique molecular identifiers being used to normalize TCRbeta repertoire quantification. TCRdb trimmed the raw reads at Q25, called clones with MiXCR and kept productive beta chains. One record per CDR3 amino acid sequence lists the most common genes and DNA. A total of some 340,000 distinct CDR3 sequences appear in this sample, 10% to 13% of them only once. 2% to 3% of the sample is in the top ten clones. The germline V gene provides CDR1 MDHEN and CDR2 SYDVKM. The CDR3, cysteine through phenylalanine, is 17 amino acids long. CDR3 DNA is the only sequence kept; it has 51 bases, read in frame from the first base. V lost 5 bases and J lost 2 bases, and the count of bases not matched to a germline gene is 11.

Sequenced here: PBMCs from the stem cell graft donor, sampled from the stem cell graft. This receptor chain uses TRBV28 and TRBJ2-7; the junction holds 11 bases that match TRBD2. This receptor was identified in a human donor who donated a stem cell graft to a child with acute lymphoblastic leukemia. CDR3 loop: CASSLRSLAGGAYEQYF. The DNA sequence follows: TGTGCCAGCAGTCTAAGGTCTTTAGCGGGAGGGGCCTACGAGCAGTACTTC.